These 12 T cell receptor beta chains originate from one sample sequenced in a study of T-cell reconstitution after alpha-beta-depleted transplantation in children. The library targeted TCRbeta and was prepared with unique molecular identifiers. TCRdb fed the PCR reads into MiXCR, producing one record per CDR3 protein. The sample has around 200,000 distinct CDR3 sequences; more than 15% are singletons. The source was PBMCs, mostly from graft donor cells, collected 360 days after TCRalphabeta/CD19-depleted stem cell transplant. All receptors come from a male patient aged 2 to 10 who had a stem cell transplant for acute lymphoblastic leukemia, so the T cells may come from the graft donor.

The rearrangement joins TRBV7-6 to TRBJ2-2, with D possibly being TRBD1 or TRBD2 (5 bases each). Trimming stripped 5 bases from V and 1 base from J, with 14 bases between. CDR3 length: 16 amino acids. In germline, CDR1 is SGHVS, CDR2 FNYEAQ. DNA for the CDR3: TGTGCCAGCAGCCCGTGGGAGAGGGGGAACACCGGGGAGCTGTTTTTT. Translation gives CASSPWERGNTGELFF.

The J gene is TRBJ2-3, the V gene TRBV9, with 12 positions matching TRBD2. V shed 0 bases, J shed 5 bases, and the junction held 4 bases outside the gene matches. CDR1 and CDR2 from the germline V gene are SGDLS and YYNGEE. The CDR3 loop spans 16 amino acids. The CDR3 nucleotides are TGTGCCAGCAGCGTAGCCCAGACTAGCGGGAGAGATACGCAGTATTTT. Protein product: CASSVAQTSGRDTQYF.

The rearrangement links TRBV10-1 to TRBJ2-3; D is unresolved. The CDR3 is made up of 13 amino acids. V was clipped by 2 bases and J by 4 bases, with 7 bases between them. CDR1 and CDR2 from the germline V gene are WNHNN and SYGVQD (reference sequence). CDR3 loop: CASSENWADTQYF. The CDR3 bases are TGCGCCAGCAGTGAGAATTGGGCAGATACGCAGTATTTT.

This clonotype was found a few times. The gene calls are TRBV5-6 and TRBJ2-4; the D is unclear. This CDR3 spans 14 amino acids. Trimming took 1 base from V and 0 from J, leaving 5 bases between them. The germline gives CDR1 SGHDT, CDR2 YYEEEE. The CDR3 region is CASSLTVAKNIQYF. CDR3 DNA sequence: TGTGCCAGCAGCTTGACAGTAGCCAAAAACATTCAGTACTTC.

The DNA for the CDR3 is TGTGCCAGCAGCTGGGAGCGGGGGGACTACAATGAGCAGTTCTTC. This translates into CASSWERGDYNEQFF. The rearrangement links TRBV5-5 to TRBJ2-1; 9 nucleotides match TRBD2. CDR3 size: 15 residues. CDR1 and CDR2 (germline): SGHKS, YYEKEE (reference sequence). The J segment lost 3 bases and the V segment lost 3 bases, leaving 4 bases of the junction unmatched. Complete variable domain (other parts from reference TRBV5-5 and TRBJ2-1): DAGVTQSPTHLIKTRGQQVTLRCSPISGHKSVSWYQQVLGQGPQFIFQYYEKEERGRGNFPDRFSARQFPNYSSELNVNALLLGDSALYLCASSWERGDYNEQFFGPGTRLTVL.

The genes are TRBV6-5 and TRBJ2-7; TRBD1 might be the D (6 bases). Germline loops: CDR1 MNHEY, CDR2 SVGAGI. V was trimmed by 2 bases and J by 2 bases, leaving 10 bases between them. The CDR3 covers 14 residues. Written as DNA, the CDR3 is TGTGCCAGCAGTTACCAAGGGGGACCCTACGAGCAGTACTTC. Translating it yields CASSYQGGPYEQYF.

The chain is built from TRBV28 and TRBJ1-5, with 10 bases that match TRBD1. Germline V lookup: CDR1 MDHEN, CDR2 SYDVKM. The length of the CDR3 is 16 residues. V shed 4 bases and J 4 bases; nucleotides not matched to a gene: 7. This CDR3 is CASSSPGGQGNQPQHF. The CDR3 DNA reads as TGTGCCAGCAGTTCCCCCGGGGGACAGGGGAATCAGCCCCAGCATTTT.

This clonotype was counted a few times. This rearrangement joins TRBV7-2 to TRBJ1-2; tentative D call: TRBD1 (6 bases). The CDR3 is 14 amino acids. V shed 0 bases and J shed 7 bases, with 12 bases lying between them. Germline CDR1 and CDR2: SGHTA and FQGNSA. The CDR3 loop reads CASSLALEGGGYTF. In nucleotides, the CDR3 is TGTGCCAGCAGCTTAGCCCTAGAAGGGGGTGGCTACACCTTC. The variable domain in full, completed from reference TRBV7-2 and TRBJ1-2, reads GAGVSQSPSNKVTEKGKDVELRCDPISGHTALYWYRQSLGQGLEFLIYFQGNSAPDKSGLPSDRFSAERTGGSVSTLTIQRTQQEDSAVYLCASSLALEGGGYTFGSGTRLTVV.

CDR3 DNA sequence: TGTGCCAGCAGAAAGGGGCAGGCAACCTACGAGCAGTACTTC. It yields the protein CASRKGQATYEQYF. The chain carries TRBV11-2 and TRBJ2-7; maybe TRBD1 (5 bases). Per germline, CDR1 SGHAT and CDR2 FQNNGV. The CDR3 length is 14 residues. The germline V and J ends were trimmed by 6 bases and 2 bases, with 14 bases remaining between them.

The chain has TRBV28 and TRBJ1-1, with a weak D call TRBD1 (5 bases). There are 14 residues in the CDR3. The germline gives CDR1 MDHEN, CDR2 SYDVKM. V dropped 8 bases and J dropped 0 bases, with 13 bases sitting between them. The CDR3 sequence: CASLWGGMNTEAFF. In DNA, the CDR3 is TGTGCCAGCCTCTGGGGGGGGATGAACACTGAAGCTTTCTTT. Drawing the rest from reference TRBV28 and TRBJ1-1, the complete variable domain is DVKVTQSSRYLVKRTGEKVFLECVQDMDHENMFWYRQDPGLGLRLIYFSYDVKMKEKGDIPEGYSVSREKKERFSLILESASTNQTSMYLCASLWGGMNTEAFFGQGTRLTVV.

Turning to this clonotype: This may come from a read error, since a much larger clone is one base off. This chain connects TRBV20-1 to TRBJ1-1; perhaps TRBD1 as D (6 bases). The CDR3 loop spans 10 amino acids. Germline values: CDR1 DFQATT, CDR2 SNEGSKA (reference sequence). V shed 6 bases and J shed 10 bases, with 12 bases lying between them. The chain's CDR3 is CSARDKGAFF. In DNA, the CDR3 is TGCAGTGCCAGGGACAAGGGAGCTTTCTTT.

For the CDR3, the DNA is TGCGCCAGCAGCCAAGCTGCTCCTAGCACCGGGGAGCTGTTTTTT. Translation gives CASSQAAPSTGELFF. This sequence joins TRBV4-3 and TRBJ2-2; no firm D call. The V and J ends lost 1 base and 4 bases respectively, with 10 bases between them. This CDR3 contains 15 residues. The germline gives CDR1 LGHNA, CDR2 YSLEER.